These 8 T cell receptor beta chains came from one sample sequenced in a study of blood T cell repertoires in COVID-19. Sequencing was performed with immunoSEQ multiplex PCR; in TCRdb, only in-frame clones are kept and a portion is missing. Here the sample spans about half a million clones, around 85% being singletons. The sample consisted of peripheral blood. Every receptor here comes from a human donor in a cohort sampled during active COVID-19.

The chain is built from TRBV7-2 and TRBJ2-3; 13 positions agree with TRBD2. Germline assignment: CDR1 SGHTA and CDR2 FQGNSA. V lost 4 bases and J lost 2; bases outside the gene matches: 9. The CDR3 runs to 18 residues. CDR3 sequence: CASSSTILAGGFTDTQYF. The CDR3 region has the DNA TGTGCCAGCAGCTCAACGATACTAGCGGGAGGGTTCACAGATACGCAGTATTTT. The whole variable domain, filled in from reference TRBV7-2 and TRBJ2-3, reads GAGVSQSPSNKVTEKGKDVELRCDPISGHTALYWYRQSLGQGLEFLIYFQGNSAPDKSGLPSDRFSAERTGGSVSTLTIQRTQQEDSAVYLCASSSTILAGGFTDTQYFGPGTRLTVL.

The V gene is TRBV19, the J gene TRBJ1-3; D possibly corresponds to TRBD1 (6 bases). V lost 6 bases to trimming and J lost 2 bases, with 14 bases between them. This CDR3 has 15 residues. Germline lookup yields CDR1 LNHDA and CDR2 SQIVND (reference sequence). CDR3 in DNA: TGTGCCAGTAGCCTACAGGGAGAGGCTGGAAACACCATATATTTT. This translates into CASSLQGEAGNTIYF.

The chain couples TRBV2 to TRBJ2-7; D remains ambiguous. Germline V gene data show CDR1 as SNHLY and CDR2 as FYNNEI. This CDR3 is 12 amino acids long. V lost 4 bases and J lost 2, with 6 bases in between. The CDR3 sequence is CASSVVPYEQYF. The CDR3 coding sequence is TGTGCCAGCAGTGTAGTCCCCTACGAGCAGTACTTC.

The gene calls are TRBV14 and TRBJ2-7; a possible D gene is TRBD1 (6 bases). Deletions cut 0 bases from V and 5 bases from J, with 14 bases between. In germline, CDR1 is SGHDN, CDR2 FVKESK. This CDR3 is built from 15 residues. For the CDR3, the DNA is TGTGCCAGCAGCCAAGATATAACAGGGTCGGACGAGCAGTACTTC. Translation gives CASSQDITGSDEQYF.

The genes are TRBV12-3 or TRBV12-4 and TRBJ2-2, with unresolved D. Trimming cost V 6 bases and J 6 bases, with 11 bases left between them. The CDR3 spans 13 residues. CDR3 sequence reads: CASSEVAPGELFF. In DNA form, the CDR3 reads TGTGCCAGCAGCGAGGTTGCGCCCGGGGAGCTGTTTTTT.

This rearrangement joins TRBV30 to TRBJ2-5, with TRBD1 as a possible D gene (6 bases). The CDR3 contains 18 residues. The ends were cut back, 1 base at V and 2 bases at J, with 23 bases in the middle. Germline CDR1 is GTSNPN and CDR2 is SVGIG (reference sequence). The CDR3 here is CAWSDLRTDLLIQETQYF. CDR3 DNA sequence: TGTGCCTGGAGTGACCTTCGGACAGATCTATTGATACAAGAGACCCAGTACTTC.

The chain combines TRBV11-2 with TRBJ2-2, with 16 positions matching TRBD2. In germline, CDR1 is SGHAT, CDR2 FQNNGV. The CDR3 extends over 18 amino acids. J gave up 4 bases and V 6 bases, and 8 bases lay outside the gene matches. Here the CDR3 reads CASRPPGLAGGRTGELFF. In nucleotides, the CDR3 is TGTGCCAGCAGGCCACCGGGACTAGCGGGAGGGCGCACCGGGGAGCTGTTTTTT.

V and J are TRBV5-5 and TRBJ1-2; D possibly corresponds to TRBD1 (5 bases). The V gene lost 4 bases and the J gene lost 4 bases, with 17 bases spanning the gap. The CDR3 totals 15 residues. CDR1 and CDR2 from the germline V gene are SGHKS and YYEKEE (reference sequence). CDR3 sequence: CASSHEVTATYGYTF. CDR3 nucleotides: TGTGCCAGCAGCCACGAGGTGACAGCAACCTATGGCTACACCTTC.